This T cell receptor (beta chain) was identified in a study of regulatory T cells. Germline assignment: CDR1 MDHEN and CDR2 SYDVKM. The CDR3 contains 13 residues. With 7 bases removed from V and 4 bases from J, the gap between germline ends came to 14 bases. A few counts support this clone. Its antigen is unknown. Amplification used 52 TRBV primers and 13 TRBJ primers. Using immunoSEQ multiplex PCR, the repertoire was profiled, and TCRdb retains in-frame clones only, with some absent. The sample carries approximately 31,000 clones, over 85% recorded once. Broader study findings: Regulatory T cells showed the strongest V-J pair restriction and V/J gene skewing among patient repertoires. Hydrophobic residues at CDR3 positions 6 and 7 were enriched in conventional CD4+ T cells of CD3G-deficient patients.

Sequencing was performed on conventional CD4+ T cells sorted from blood. The source is a child aged 2 to 15 with CD3G deficiency. This chain connects TRBV28 to TRBJ2-7; tentative D call: TRBD2 (5 bases). CDR3 sequence: CASTSGHGYEQYF. The CDR3 nucleotides read TGTGCCAGCACCAGCGGTCACGGTTACGAGCAGTACTTC.